The 11 T cell receptor beta chains presented below share a single source sample, sequenced in a study of cytomegalovirus exposure and HLA in healthy donors. PCR was performed using 60 Vbeta and 13 Jbeta primers. Sequencing used immunoSEQ multiplex PCR; TCRdb keeps in-frame clones, though not all of them. The sample is made up of 150,000 to 200,000 clones, and the top ten hold about 6.8% of it. Specimen: PBMCs. These receptors all stem from a young man in good health and CMV-seronegative.

V usage is TRBV5-4 and J usage is TRBJ1-1, with D perhaps TRBD1 (5 bases). The CDR3 runs to 15 residues. V was pared by 3 bases and J by 1 base, with 13 bases between. Germline V lookup: CDR1 SGHNT, CDR2 YYREEE (reference sequence). The CDR3 is CASSSWTGGNTEAFF. CDR3 bases: TGTGCCAGCAGCTCTTGGACGGGGGGGAACACTGAAGCTTTCTTT.

CDR3 DNA: TGTGCCAGCTCACCACGGACAGGCCTCTCCTACGAGCAGTACTTC. It translates to CASSPRTGLSYEQYF. The rearrangement links TRBV18 to TRBJ2-7; TRBD1 matches at 7 bases. Germline lookup yields CDR1 KGHSH and CDR2 LQKENI. J gave up 0 bases and V 1 base, and 3 bases lay outside the gene matches. The CDR3 extends over 15 amino acids.

The chain carries TRBV4-2 and TRBJ1-1; TRBD1 might be the D (5 bases). Trimming took 0 bases from V and 3 from J, leaving 8 bases between them. The V gene's germline CDR1 is LGHNA and CDR2 YNFKEQ. The CDR3 runs to 14 residues. The DNA for the CDR3 is TGTGCCAGCAGCCAAGACATAGGGGACACTGAAGCTTTCTTT. This sequence encodes CASSQDIGDTEAFF.

This chain uses TRBV6-6 with TRBJ1-1; possible D gene TRBD1, 5 bases. V lost 5 bases and J lost 1, with 14 bases in between. Germline CDR1 reads MNHNY; CDR2 reads SVGAGI (reference sequence). The CDR3 sequence is 15 residues long. The CDR3 bases are TGTGCCAGCAGTCCCCAGCAGGGTTCGAACACTGAAGCTTTCTTT. Residues: CASSPQQGSNTEAFF.

J is TRBJ2-2 and V is TRBV29-1; 7 nucleotides agree with TRBD1. The CDR3 spans 12 residues. J gave up 4 bases and V 7 bases, and 3 bases lay outside the gene matches. Germline V gene lookup returns CDR1 SQVTM and CDR2 ANQGSEA. Here the CDR3 DNA reads TGCAGCGGCAACAGGGGCACCGGGGAGCTGTTTTTT. The encoded protein is CSGNRGTGELFF.

The J gene is TRBJ2-4, the V gene TRBV11-2, with a weak D call TRBD1 (5 bases). Trimming stripped 2 bases from V and 0 bases from J, with 11 bases between. Germline loops: CDR1 SGHAT, CDR2 FQNNGV. The CDR3 covers 16 residues. CDR3: CASSLTWGLAKNIQYF. The CDR3 coding sequence is TGTGCCAGCAGCTTAACATGGGGCTTAGCCAAAAACATTCAGTACTTC.

The V call is TRBV18, the J call TRBJ1-1, with TRBD1 matching 7 bases. Per germline, CDR1 KGHSH and CDR2 LQKENI. V lost 6 bases to trimming and J lost 3 bases; unmatched junction nucleotides: 7. This CDR3 has 14 residues. The CDR3 DNA follows: TGTGCCAGCTCCACGACAGGGTTGGACACTGAAGCTTTCTTT. It encodes CASSTTGLDTEAFF.

V gene TRBV2 combines with J gene TRBJ1-5; 7 nucleotides match TRBD1. Germline assignment: CDR1 SNHLY and CDR2 FYNNEI. J lost 0 bases, V lost 5 bases, and 4 bases had no gene match. CDR3 size: 15 residues. The CDR3 reads CASSRDSHSNQPQHF. DNA for the CDR3: TGTGCCAGCAGTCGGGACAGTCATAGCAATCAGCCCCAGCATTTT.

V gene TRBV9 combines with J gene TRBJ2-7; 8 bases agree with TRBD1. This CDR3 is built from 15 residues. Germline V CDR1 and CDR2: SGDLS, YYNGEE. V was pared by 5 bases and J by 2 bases, with 9 bases of the junction left unmatched. The chain's CDR3 is CASSSGQAYPYEQYF. The CDR3 bases are TGTGCCAGCAGTTCGGGACAGGCGTATCCCTACGAGCAGTACTTC. Full variable domain (outside the CDR3, taken from reference TRBV9 and TRBJ2-7): DSGVTQTPKHLITATGQRVTLRCSPRSGDLSVYWYQQSLDQGLQFLIQYYNGEERAKGNILERFSAQQFPDLHSELNLSSLELGDSALYFCASSSGQAYPYEQYFGPGTRLTVT.

The chain couples TRBV5-8 to TRBJ1-3, with D possibly matching TRBD1 (6 bases). CDR3 size: 15 residues. With 4 bases removed from V and 0 bases from J, the gap between germline ends came to 11 bases. Germline values: CDR1 SGHTS, CDR2 YDEGEE. CDR3 nucleotide sequence: TGTGCCAGCAGCCCAGGACAGAGCTCTGGAAACACCATATATTTT. Its translation: CASSPGQSSGNTIYF.

The chain joins TRBV9 to TRBJ2-1, with TRBD1 matching 7 bases. The CDR3 is 15 residues long. CDR1 is SGDLS, CDR2 YYNGEE, per germline. V lost 3 bases to trimming and J lost 8 bases; unmatched junction nucleotides: 11. The CDR3, as DNA: TGTGCCAGCAGCGCGACAGGGAATCCGTTGGATGAGCAGTTCTTC. It yields the protein CASSATGNPLDEQFF.